This TCR beta chain was captured in a study of blood T cells in healthy people across ages. Overall study context: Template switching captured about one barcoded beta molecule per two T cells. Study-wide points: As age increased, TCR beta diversity per million T cells fell in a roughly linear fashion.

A second 7 to 11 cycle PCR used barcoded and J-beta primers. Through a template-switch adaptor with 12 random nucleotides, each cDNA molecule received a tag. MiXCR, applied by TCRdb to the 5' RACE reads, yields one record per CDR3 protein. The sample shows around 1,500,000 distinct CDR3 sequences, roughly 27% of them seen only once. Total RNA was extracted at no less than 5.5 micrograms per sample. Concerning this clonotype: As yet, its antigen is unknown. Just one base apart from a much larger clone, this may be a read error.

The germline V gene has CDR1 SGHRS and CDR2 YFSETQ. This CDR3 has 15 amino acids. The gene calls are TRBV5-1 and TRBJ2-1, with 7 bases identical to TRBD1. The clonotype comes from a woman aged 25 to 39 in good health. What was sequenced was blood. CDR3 region: CASGLWIQGHNEQFF. The CDR3 DNA reads as TGCGCCAGCGGCTTGTGGATACAGGGGCACAATGAGCAGTTCTTC.